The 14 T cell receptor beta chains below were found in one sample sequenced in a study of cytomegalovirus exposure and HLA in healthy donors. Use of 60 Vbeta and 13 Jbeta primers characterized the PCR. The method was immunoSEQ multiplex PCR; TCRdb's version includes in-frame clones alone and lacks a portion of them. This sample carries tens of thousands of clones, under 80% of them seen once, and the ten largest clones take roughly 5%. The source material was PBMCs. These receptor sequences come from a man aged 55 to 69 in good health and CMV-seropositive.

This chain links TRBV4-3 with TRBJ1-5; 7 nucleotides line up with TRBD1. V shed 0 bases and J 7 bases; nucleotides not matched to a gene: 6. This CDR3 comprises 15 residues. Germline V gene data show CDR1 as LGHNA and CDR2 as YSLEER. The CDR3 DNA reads TGCGCCAGCAGCCAAGAGACAGGGTACGGACAGCCCCAGCATTTT. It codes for CASSQETGYGQPQHF.

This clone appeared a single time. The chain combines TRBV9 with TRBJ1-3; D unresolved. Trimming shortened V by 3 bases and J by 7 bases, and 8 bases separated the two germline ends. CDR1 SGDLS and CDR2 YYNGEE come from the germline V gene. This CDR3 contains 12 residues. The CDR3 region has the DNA TGTGCCAGCAGCGGGTGGAGGAACACCATATATTTT. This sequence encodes CASSGWRNTIYF.

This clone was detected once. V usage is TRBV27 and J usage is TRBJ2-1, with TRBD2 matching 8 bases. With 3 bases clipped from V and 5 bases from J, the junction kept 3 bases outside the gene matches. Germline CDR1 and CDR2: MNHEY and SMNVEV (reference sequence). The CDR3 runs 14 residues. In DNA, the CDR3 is TGTGCCAGCAGTTTGCGGGGGGCGAACAATGAGCAGTTCTTC. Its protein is CASSLRGANNEQFF.

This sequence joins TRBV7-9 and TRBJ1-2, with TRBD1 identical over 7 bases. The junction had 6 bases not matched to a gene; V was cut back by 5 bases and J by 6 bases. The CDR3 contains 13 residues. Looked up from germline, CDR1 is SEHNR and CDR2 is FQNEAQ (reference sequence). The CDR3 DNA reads TGTGCCAGCAGCCAATGGGACAGCGATGGCTACACCTTC. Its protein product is CASSQWDSDGYTF.

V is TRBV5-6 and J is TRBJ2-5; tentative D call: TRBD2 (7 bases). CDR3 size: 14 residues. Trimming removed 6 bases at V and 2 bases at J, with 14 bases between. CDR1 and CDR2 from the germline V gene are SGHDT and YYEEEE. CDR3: CASTKEGGQETQYF. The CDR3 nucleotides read TGTGCCAGCACCAAGGAGGGGGGGCAAGAGACCCAGTACTTC.

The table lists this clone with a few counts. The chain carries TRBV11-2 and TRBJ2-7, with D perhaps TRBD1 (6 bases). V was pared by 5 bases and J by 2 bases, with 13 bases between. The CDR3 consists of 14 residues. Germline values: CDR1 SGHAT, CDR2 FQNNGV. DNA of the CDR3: TGTGCCAGCAGCCCCAGGGGCCAAGCCTACGAGCAGTACTTC. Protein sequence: CASSPRGQAYEQYF.

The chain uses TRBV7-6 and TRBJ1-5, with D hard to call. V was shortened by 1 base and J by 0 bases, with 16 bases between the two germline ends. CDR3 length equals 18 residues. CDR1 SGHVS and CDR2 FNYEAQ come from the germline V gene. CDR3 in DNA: TGTGCCAGCAGCTTAGAAGGCCGGGAATGGGGTAGCAATCAGCCCCAGCATTTT. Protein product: CASSLEGREWGSNQPQHF.

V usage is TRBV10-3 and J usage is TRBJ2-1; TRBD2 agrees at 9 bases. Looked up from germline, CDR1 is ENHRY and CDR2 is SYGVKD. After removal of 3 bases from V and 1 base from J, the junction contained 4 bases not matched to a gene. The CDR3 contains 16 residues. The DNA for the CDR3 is TGTGCCATCAGTGACCCCAGCGGGGGGTCCTACAATGAGCAGTTCTTC. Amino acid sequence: CAISDPSGGSYNEQFF.

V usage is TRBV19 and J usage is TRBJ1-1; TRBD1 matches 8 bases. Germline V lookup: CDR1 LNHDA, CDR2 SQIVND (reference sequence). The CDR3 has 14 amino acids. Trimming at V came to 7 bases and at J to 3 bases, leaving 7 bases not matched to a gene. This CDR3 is CASIPQGGDTEAFF. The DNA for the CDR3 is TGTGCCAGTATCCCACAGGGGGGCGACACTGAAGCTTTCTTT.

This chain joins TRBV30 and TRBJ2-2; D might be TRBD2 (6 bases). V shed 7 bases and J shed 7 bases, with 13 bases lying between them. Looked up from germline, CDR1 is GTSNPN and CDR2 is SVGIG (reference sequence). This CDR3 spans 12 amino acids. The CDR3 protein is CAYPWRGGELFF. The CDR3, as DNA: TGTGCCTACCCATGGCGGGGCGGGGAGCTGTTTTTT.

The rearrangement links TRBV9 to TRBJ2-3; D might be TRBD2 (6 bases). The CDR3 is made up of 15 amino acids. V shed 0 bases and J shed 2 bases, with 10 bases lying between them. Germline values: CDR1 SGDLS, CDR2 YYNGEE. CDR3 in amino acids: CASSVAGGITDTQYF. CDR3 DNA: TGTGCCAGCAGCGTAGCTGGAGGGATCACAGATACGCAGTATTTT.

The CDR3 spells CASSLGTGDEQYF. The CDR3 region has the DNA TGCGCCAGCAGCTTGGGGACAGGGGACGAGCAGTACTTC. The chain links TRBV5-1 to TRBJ2-7; 9 bases are shared with TRBD1. The length of the CDR3 is 13 residues. Germline assignment: CDR1 SGHRS and CDR2 YFSETQ. Trimming cost V 0 bases and J 5 bases; bases outside gene matches: 0.

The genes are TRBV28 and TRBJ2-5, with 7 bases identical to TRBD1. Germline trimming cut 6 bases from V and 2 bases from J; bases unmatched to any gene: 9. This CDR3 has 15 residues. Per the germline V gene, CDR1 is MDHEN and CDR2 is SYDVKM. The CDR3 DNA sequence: TGTGCCAGCAGGACTACAGGGGAAGGTCAAGAGACCCAGTACTTC. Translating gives CASRTTGEGQETQYF.

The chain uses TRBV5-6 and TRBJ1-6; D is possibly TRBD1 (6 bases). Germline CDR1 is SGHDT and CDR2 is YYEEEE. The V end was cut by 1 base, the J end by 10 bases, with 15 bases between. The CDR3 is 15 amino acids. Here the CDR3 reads CASSLLSRGNSPLHF. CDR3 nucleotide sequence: TGTGCCAGCAGCTTGCTCTCCAGGGGTAACTCACCCCTCCACTTT.